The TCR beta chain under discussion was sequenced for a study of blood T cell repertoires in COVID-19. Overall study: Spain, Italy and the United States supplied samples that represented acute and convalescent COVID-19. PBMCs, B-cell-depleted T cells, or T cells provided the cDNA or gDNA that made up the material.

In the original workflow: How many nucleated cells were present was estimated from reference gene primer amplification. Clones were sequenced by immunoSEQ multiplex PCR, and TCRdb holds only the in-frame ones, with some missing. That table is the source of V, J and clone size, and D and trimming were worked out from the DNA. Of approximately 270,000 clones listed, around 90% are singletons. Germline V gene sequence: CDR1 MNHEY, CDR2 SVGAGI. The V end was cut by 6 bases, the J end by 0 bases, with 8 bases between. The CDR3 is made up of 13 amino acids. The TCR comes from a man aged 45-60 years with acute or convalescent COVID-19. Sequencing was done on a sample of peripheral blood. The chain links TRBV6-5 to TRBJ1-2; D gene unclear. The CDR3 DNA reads TGTGCCAGCAGGACTACAGCTAACTATGGCTACACCTTC. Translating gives CASRTTANYGYTF.